Following are 30 T cell receptor beta chains from one sample sequenced in a study of shared clonotypes between healthy human individuals. Some clones are missing from TCRdb's copy, which holds only in-frame ones; the method was immunoSEQ multiplex PCR. The sample records hundreds of thousands of clones, 85% to 95% being singletons. CD45RO-negative cells were positively selected for CCR7, leaving out terminally differentiated effector memory CD45RA+ cells. What was sequenced was naive CD8+ T cells sorted from blood. Receptors originate from a man aged 25-45 years in good health.

The chain carries TRBV5-5 and TRBJ2-7, with D perhaps matching TRBD1 (5 bases). Trimming shortened V by 3 bases and J by 4 bases, and 17 bases separated the two germline ends. CDR3 length equals 15 residues. Germline V gene sequence: CDR1 SGHKS, CDR2 YYEKEE (reference sequence). The CDR3 loop reads CASSSGPTGVYEQYF. CDR3 nucleotides: TGTGCCAGCAGCTCTGGCCCAACAGGAGTGTACGAGCAGTACTTC.

This chain joins TRBV19 and TRBJ2-7; 7 nucleotides line up with TRBD2. V lost 5 bases, J lost 2 bases, and 12 bases stayed unmatched. The CDR3 is 16 residues long. Germline V lookup: CDR1 LNHDA, CDR2 SQIVND (reference sequence). The CDR3 nucleotides read TGTGCCAGTAGTCCCACCCCGACTAGCAGGACCTACGAGCAGTACTTC. This codes for CASSPTPTSRTYEQYF.

V and J are TRBV6-5 and TRBJ1-1, with D possibly matching TRBD1 (5 bases). CDR3 length: 13 amino acids. The ends were cut back, 6 bases at V and 6 bases at J, with 14 bases in the middle. Germline V gene sequence: CDR1 MNHEY, CDR2 SVGAGI. The CDR3 sequence is CASSTGGGSEAFF. The CDR3 region has the DNA TGTGCCAGCAGCACAGGAGGTGGTTCTGAAGCTTTCTTT.

The rearrangement links TRBV5-4 to TRBJ2-7; 10 nucleotides align to TRBD2. The germline gives CDR1 SGHNT, CDR2 YYREEE (reference sequence). V lost 4 bases, J lost 2 bases, and 9 bases stayed unmatched. The CDR3 sequence is 16 residues long. The chain's CDR3 is CASSTILAGVTYEQYF. The CDR3 DNA is TGTGCCAGCAGCACGATTCTAGCGGGAGTTACCTACGAGCAGTACTTC.

The V and J genes are TRBV28 and TRBJ2-7, with TRBD1 matching over 7 bases. The CDR3 runs to 18 residues. V was clipped by 6 bases and J by 2 bases; unmatched bases: 19. Germline CDR1 is MDHEN and CDR2 is SYDVKM. CDR3 nucleotide sequence: TGTGCCAGCAGCTTCCCACCCCGACAGGGTAAAAACACCTACGAGCAGTACTTC. Protein sequence: CASSFPPRQGKNTYEQYF.

The chain recombines TRBV7-9 with TRBJ2-7; D remains unclear. From germline, CDR1 is SEHNR and CDR2 FQNEAQ (reference sequence). V was clipped by 5 bases and J by 7 bases, with 15 bases between them. The CDR3 is 13 residues long. The CDR3 protein is CASSPSAFSEQYF. The DNA for the CDR3 is TGTGCCAGCAGCCCGTCGGCCTTTTCGGAGCAGTACTTC.

The chain couples TRBV13 to TRBJ2-1, with D tentatively TRBD1 or TRBD2 (5 bases each). Deletions cut 4 bases from V and 2 bases from J, with 12 bases between. Germline-derived CDR1 and CDR2 are PRHDT and FYEKMQ (reference sequence). This CDR3 region has 15 residues. The CDR3 loop is CASSSSGTAYNEQFF. The CDR3 nucleotides are TGTGCCAGCAGCTCGTCTGGGACGGCCTACAATGAGCAGTTCTTC. Full variable domain (remainder filled in from reference TRBV13 and TRBJ2-1): AAGVIQSPRHLIKEKRETATLKCYPIPRHDTVYWYQQGPGQDPQFLISFYEKMQSDKGSIPDRFSAQQFSDYHSELNMSSLELGDSALYFCASSSSGTAYNEQFFGPGTRLTVL.

V gene TRBV7-9 combines with J gene TRBJ2-1; TRBD2 matches at 9 bases. V lost 5 bases, J lost 3 bases, and 8 bases stayed unmatched. Germline lookup yields CDR1 SEHNR and CDR2 FQNEAQ (reference sequence). CDR3 size: 16 residues. The chain's CDR3 is CASSPSSGSHYNEQFF. The CDR3 region has the DNA TGTGCCAGCAGCCCCAGTAGCGGGAGTCACTACAATGAGCAGTTCTTC.

The V call is TRBV9, the J call TRBJ1-5; D is unresolved. Germline CDR1 reads SGDLS; CDR2 reads YYNGEE. The CDR3 loop spans 15 amino acids. The germline V and J ends were trimmed by 0 bases and 0 bases, with 7 bases remaining between them. The CDR3 DNA is TGTGCCAGCAGCGTAGTTCCGGATAGCAATCAGCCCCAGCATTTT. It yields the protein CASSVVPDSNQPQHF.

This chain connects TRBV11-2 to TRBJ2-7; TRBD2 might be the D (6 bases). With 5 bases removed from V and 7 bases from J, the gap between germline ends came to 21 bases. Germline CDR1 reads SGHAT; CDR2 reads FQNNGV. The CDR3 is made up of 15 amino acids. The CDR3 coding sequence is TGTGCCAGCAGCCGGGCATCGGAAGGTCGGGGGGAGCAGTACTTC. It yields the protein CASSRASEGRGEQYF. The complete variable domain, with remaining parts taken from reference TRBV11-2 and TRBJ2-7, reads EAGVAQSPRYKIIEKRQSVAFWCNPISGHATLYWYQQILGQGPKLLIQFQNNGVVDDSQLPKDRFSAERLKGVDSTLKIQPAKLEDSAVYLCASSRASEGRGEQYFGPGTRLTVT.

This sequence joins TRBV10-3 and TRBJ1-2; the D is unclear. Between the trimmed V and J ends, which lost 8 bases and 2 bases, there was a span of 18 bases. This CDR3 is built from 15 residues. The germline V gene encodes CDR1 ENHRY and CDR2 SYGVKD. CDR3 DNA: TGTGCCATCCTATACGGGCACGGTACGAACTATGGCTACACCTTC. Amino acid sequence: CAILYGHGTNYGYTF.

The chain employs TRBV7-9 and TRBJ2-2; D not resolved. This CDR3 region has 17 residues. Germline CDR1 and CDR2: SEHNR and FQNEAQ (reference sequence). Trimming left V 2 bases short and J 5 bases short, with 18 bases between. The CDR3 nucleotides are TGTGCCAGCAGCTTAATACCCCCACCCTCGATTACCGGGGAGCTGTTTTTT. This sequence encodes CASSLIPPPSITGELFF.

This clone was detected only a few times. The CDR3 is CASIGTGDEQYF. The CDR3 nucleotides are TGTGCCAGCATCGGGACAGGGGACGAGCAGTACTTC. V is TRBV11-2 and J is TRBJ2-7, with 10 bases identical to TRBD1. This CDR3 is built from 12 residues. The ends lost 7 bases at V and 5 bases at J; junction bases unmatched: 2. Germline V lookup: CDR1 SGHAT, CDR2 FQNNGV.

This chain connects TRBV5-1 to TRBJ2-7; no clear D. The V end was cut by 0 bases, the J end by 0 bases, with 10 bases between. Per the germline V gene, CDR1 is SGHRS and CDR2 is YFSETQ. There are 15 residues in the CDR3. The CDR3 DNA is TGCGCCAGCAGCTTGGCGGCAGATAGCTCCTACGAGCAGTACTTC. The encoded protein is CASSLAADSSYEQYF. The full variable domain, its missing parts supplied by reference TRBV5-1 and TRBJ2-7, is KAGVTQTPRYLIKTRGQQVTLSCSPISGHRSVSWYQQTPGQGLQFLFEYFSETQRNKGNFPGRFSGRQFSNSRSEMNVSTLELGDSALYLCASSLAADSSYEQYFGPGTRLTVT.

J is TRBJ1-1 and V is TRBV2; no firm D call. The CDR3 covers 10 residues. Trimming left V 9 bases short and J 6 bases short, with 8 bases between. Germline assignment: CDR1 SNHLY and CDR2 FYNNEI. The CDR3 DNA is TGTGCCAGTACTCTCCCTGAAGCTTTCTTT. This encodes CASTLPEAFF.

The genes are TRBV4-3 and TRBJ2-1, with 15 bases that match TRBD2. V dropped 3 bases and J dropped 2; count of bases not matched to a gene: 11. This CDR3 spans 20 amino acids. Germline CDR1 LGHNA, CDR2 YSLEER. The CDR3 protein is CASSQDRTSGRALAYNEQFF. CDR3 DNA sequence: TGCGCCAGCAGCCAGGATCGGACTAGCGGGAGGGCCCTGGCCTACAATGAGCAGTTCTTC.

This clone was seen once. V gene TRBV29-1 combines with J gene TRBJ2-1; 7 bases match TRBD2. The trim removed 1 base at V and 7 bases at J, leaving 7 bases unmatched. Germline-derived CDR1 and CDR2 are SQVTM and ANQGSEA. This CDR3 contains 14 residues. CDR3 residues: CSVEGPAGENEQFF. In DNA form, the CDR3 reads TGCAGCGTTGAAGGGCCGGCGGGGGAAAATGAGCAGTTCTTC.

This chain connects TRBV9 to TRBJ1-5; no firm D call. CDR3 size: 13 residues. V was clipped by 4 bases and J by 0 bases, with 5 bases between them. Germline CDR1 SGDLS, CDR2 YYNGEE. Here the CDR3 reads CASSKNSNQPQHF. CDR3 DNA: TGTGCCAGCAGCAAAAATAGCAATCAGCCCCAGCATTTT.

The CDR3 here is CASSLERGRVQPQHF. The DNA for the CDR3 is TGTGCCAGCAGTTTAGAAAGGGGGCGTGTTCAGCCCCAGCATTTT. The J gene is TRBJ1-5, the V gene TRBV28; 7 bases are shared with TRBD1. The CDR3 contains 15 residues. The V gene end was trimmed by 2 bases and the J gene end by 6 bases; junction bases not matched to a gene: 7. Germline V gene sequence: CDR1 MDHEN, CDR2 SYDVKM.

The chain is built from TRBV5-1 and TRBJ1-2; D gene uncertain. The germline gives CDR1 SGHRS, CDR2 YFSETQ. This CDR3 region has 16 residues. The ends were cut back, 4 bases at V and 6 bases at J, with 22 bases in the middle. The CDR3 nucleotides read TGCGCCAGCAGCGATCCTGGAGGTGCCACTATCGATGGCTACACCTTC. Its protein product is CASSDPGGATIDGYTF.

The J gene is TRBJ1-2, the V gene TRBV5-6; 7 positions agree with TRBD1. In germline, CDR1 is SGHDT, CDR2 YYEEEE. The V gene end was trimmed by 4 bases and the J gene end by 4 bases; junction bases not matched to a gene: 7. The length of the CDR3 is 14 residues. The CDR3 region has the DNA TGTGCCAGCAGCCCGCAGGGGGTAGTCTATGGCTACACCTTC. Encoded protein: CASSPQGVVYGYTF.

The chain is built from TRBV11-2 and TRBJ2-3; 9 bases match TRBD2. V shed 0 bases, J shed 4 bases, and the junction held 11 bases outside the gene matches. The germline gives CDR1 SGHAT, CDR2 FQNNGV. The CDR3 runs to 18 residues. CDR3 protein: CASSLDFWTSVQADTQYF. DNA of the CDR3: TGTGCCAGCAGCTTAGATTTTTGGACTAGCGTGCAAGCAGATACGCAGTATTTT.

The chain uses TRBV27 and TRBJ2-7; D possibly corresponds to TRBD2 (5 bases). The CDR3 consists of 16 residues. V was pared by 2 bases and J by 4 bases, with 18 bases between. From germline, CDR1 is MNHEY and CDR2 SMNVEV (reference sequence). CDR3 sequence: CASSLRRGRPLYEQYF. In nucleotides, the CDR3 is TGTGCCAGCAGTTTACGACGGGGTAGACCACTATACGAGCAGTACTTC.

The rearrangement links TRBV7-2 to TRBJ2-3; D gene unclear. The CDR3 totals 13 residues. Germline lookup yields CDR1 SGHTA and CDR2 FQGNSA. Trimming stripped 4 bases from V and 2 bases from J, with 7 bases between. This chain's CDR3 is CASSSINTDTQYF. CDR3 bases: TGTGCCAGCAGCTCGATAAACACAGATACGCAGTATTTT.

V usage is TRBV9 and J usage is TRBJ2-1; the D gene is possibly TRBD2 (6 bases). The CDR3 runs 16 residues. Germline-derived CDR1 and CDR2 are SGDLS and YYNGEE. V was trimmed by 2 bases and J by 2 bases, leaving 14 bases between them. The CDR3 spells CASSVDSGSAYNEQFF. As DNA, the CDR3 is TGTGCCAGCAGCGTTGATAGCGGTTCGGCCTACAATGAGCAGTTCTTC.

This chain uses TRBV6-5 with TRBJ2-1; D perhaps matches TRBD2 (5 bases). The CDR3 loop spans 14 amino acids. The germline CDR1 and CDR2 sequences are MNHEY and SVGAGI. V lost 5 bases and J lost 2, with 10 bases in between. CDR3 sequence reads: CASSPLVTYNEQFF. CDR3 DNA sequence: TGTGCCAGCAGTCCACTAGTCACCTACAATGAGCAGTTCTTC.

The CDR3 coding sequence is TGCGCCAGTACCGGCCGGGACAGGGTGGACGAGCAGTACTTC. Amino acid sequence: CASTGRDRVDEQYF. V gene TRBV5-1 combines with J gene TRBJ2-7; 9 bases align to TRBD1. The CDR3 sequence is 14 residues long. The V gene's germline CDR1 is SGHRS and CDR2 YFSETQ. Unmatched junction bases numbered 11, after V lost 8 bases and J lost 5 bases.

The chain employs TRBV2 and TRBJ1-1; 12 bases align to TRBD1. This CDR3 is built from 16 residues. The trim removed 3 bases at V and 11 bases at J, leaving 13 bases unmatched. CDR1 and CDR2 (germline): SNHLY, FYNNEI. The CDR3 region has the DNA TGTGCCAGCAGTGACCGGGACAGGGGGCGACAAGTCGGGGCTTTCTTT. Translating gives CASSDRDRGRQVGAFF.

This sequence joins TRBV7-9 and TRBJ2-4; 7 bases agree with TRBD1. This CDR3 is built from 15 residues. Germline V gene data show CDR1 as SEHNR and CDR2 as FQNEAQ (reference sequence). V lost 2 bases and J lost 1; bases outside the gene matches: 2. Here the CDR3 DNA reads TGTGCCAGCAGCTTAACAGGGGAGGCCAAAAACATTCAGTACTTC. Protein product: CASSLTGEAKNIQYF.

The chain carries TRBV6-6 and TRBJ1-4, with 7 bases identical to TRBD1. The J segment lost 7 bases and the V segment lost 1 base, leaving 6 bases of the junction unmatched. The CDR3 is 15 amino acids. Per the germline V gene, CDR1 is MNHNY and CDR2 is SVGAGI (reference sequence). The CDR3 protein is CASSYWENRGEKLFF. CDR3 bases: TGTGCCAGCAGTTACTGGGAGAACAGGGGTGAAAAACTGTTTTTT.